These 20 T cell receptor beta chains were sequenced from one sample in a study of brain T cells in children with intractable seizures. This sample's time point: blood from clinic visit 5 months post-surgery; TSC patient then seizure free. Only in-frame clones appear in the TCRdb table, and some are missing; sequencing was by immunoSEQ multiplex PCR. The table records about 340,000 clones, more than 85% of them present only once. Sequencing used peripheral blood, obtained 4 to 6 months after surgery. The receptors here all came from a boy less than two years old with tuberous sclerosis and intractable seizures.

The chain has TRBV19 and TRBJ1-5; D is perhaps TRBD1 (5 bases). CDR3 length: 16 amino acids. V lost 4 bases, J lost 4 bases, and 17 bases lay in between. Germline-derived CDR1 and CDR2 are LNHDA and SQIVND (reference sequence). CDR3: CASSTSGAPANQPQHF. The CDR3 coding sequence is TGTGCCAGTAGTACTTCCGGGGCCCCGGCGAATCAGCCCCAGCATTTT.

The CDR3 loop reads CASSHWDSYEQYF. CDR3 nucleotide sequence: TGTGCCAGCAGCCACTGGGACAGCTACGAGCAGTACTTC. The V call is TRBV16, the J call TRBJ2-7; 7 bases align to TRBD1. This CDR3 is 13 amino acids long. Per germline, CDR1 KGHSY and CDR2 FQNENV. V lost 3 bases to trimming and J lost 3 bases; unmatched junction nucleotides: 2.

This sequence joins TRBV6-5 and TRBJ2-5; D unresolved. Germline loops: CDR1 MNHEY, CDR2 SVGAGI. This CDR3 comprises 15 residues. V was shortened by 6 bases and J by 2 bases, with 16 bases between the two germline ends. The CDR3 loop is CASRFQALGQETQYF. The CDR3 nucleotides read TGTGCCAGCAGGTTCCAAGCGCTAGGACAAGAGACCCAGTACTTC.

The rearrangement uses TRBV4-2 and TRBJ2-3; D perhaps matches TRBD2 (5 bases). This CDR3 is built from 17 residues. Deletions cut 0 bases from V and 2 bases from J, with 15 bases between. Germline CDR1 is LGHNA and CDR2 is YNFKEQ. Here the CDR3 DNA reads TGTGCCAGCAGCCAAGAAGTAGGCGGGCCTACCACAGATACGCAGTATTTT. Translating gives CASSQEVGGPTTDTQYF.

The rearrangement uses TRBV7-9 and TRBJ2-3; D call uncertain. V was trimmed by 5 bases and J by 4 bases, leaving 22 bases between them. The CDR3 sequence is 17 residues long. Germline values: CDR1 SEHNR, CDR2 FQNEAQ (reference sequence). CDR3 coding DNA: TGTGCCAGCAGCCTTCCCGCTTCTAGGACGGGCGCAGATACGCAGTATTTT. Protein: CASSLPASRTGADTQYF.

This chain joins TRBV7-3 and TRBJ2-6; the D is unclear. Germline V gene sequence: CDR1 SGHTA, CDR2 FQGTGA. V gave up 5 bases and J gave up 4 bases, with 9 bases separating them. This CDR3 region has 14 residues. CDR3 amino acids: CASSLSDGANVLTF. CDR3 nucleotides: TGTGCCAGCAGCCTTTCGGACGGGGCCAACGTCCTGACTTTC. Full variable domain (remainder filled in from reference TRBV7-3 and TRBJ2-6): GAGVSQTPSNKVTEKGKYVELRCDPISGHTALYWYRQSLGQGPEFLIYFQGTGAADDSGLPNDRFFAVRPEGSVSTLKIQRTERGDSAVYLCASSLSDGANVLTFGAGSRLTVL.

This chain uses TRBV12-3 or TRBV12-4 with TRBJ1-2; possible D gene TRBD1, 6 bases. This CDR3 spans 13 amino acids. V dropped 6 bases and J dropped 8 bases, with 16 bases sitting between them. CDR3 nucleotides: TGTGCCAGCAGGGAGGAACAGGGCGAGGGCTACACCTTC. This codes for CASREEQGEGYTF.

This chain connects TRBV27 to TRBJ2-2, with D possibly matching TRBD2 (6 bases). The V end lost 5 bases, the J end lost 6 bases, and 16 bases lay between the germline ends. The germline gives CDR1 MNHEY, CDR2 SMNVEV (reference sequence). The CDR3 runs 15 residues. The CDR3 DNA reads as TGTGCCAGCAGTGCGGGGTCCCAAGCACCCGGGGAGCTGTTTTTT. It translates to CASSAGSQAPGELFF.

CDR3 sequence: CASSQGAYEQYF. The CDR3, as DNA: TGTGCCAGCAGTCAGGGGGCCTACGAGCAGTACTTC. The chain employs TRBV6-5 and TRBJ2-7; 7 bases match TRBD1. CDR3 size: 12 residues. CDR1 and CDR2 from the germline V gene are MNHEY and SVGAGI. Trimming cost V 5 bases and J 2 bases; bases outside gene matches: 0.

The rearrangement joins TRBV7-6 to TRBJ2-5, with TRBD2 as a possible D gene (6 bases). Between the trimmed V and J ends, which lost 1 base and 5 bases, there was a span of 14 bases. CDR1 is SGHVS, CDR2 FNYEAQ, per germline. The CDR3 spans 15 residues. The CDR3 DNA reads as TGTGCCAGCAGCTTAGGGGTCCGGGGGTGGGAGACCCAGTACTTC. This translates into CASSLGVRGWETQYF.

This chain links TRBV5-8 with TRBJ1-5; D unclear. CDR1 and CDR2 from the germline V gene are SGHTS and YDEGEE. V lost 0 bases and J 7 bases, leaving 11 bases between the germline ends. The length of the CDR3 is 14 residues. CDR3 in amino acids: CASSLGPESQPQHF. CDR3 nucleotides: TGTGCCAGCAGCTTGGGTCCGGAATCCCAGCCCCAGCATTTT. Full variable domain (rest looked up from reference TRBV5-8 and TRBJ1-5): EAGVTQSPTHLIKTRGQQATLRCSPISGHTSVYWYQQALGLGLQFLLWYDEGEERNRGNFPPRFSGRQFPNYSSELNVNALELEDSALYLCASSLGPESQPQHFGDGTRLSIL.

J is TRBJ1-1 and V is TRBV9; 9 bases match TRBD1. Trimming cost V 4 bases and J 3 bases; bases outside gene matches: 4. CDR3 length equals 14 residues. Germline CDR1 and CDR2: SGDLS and YYNGEE. CDR3 amino acids: CASSMTGGDTEAFF. Written as DNA, the CDR3 is TGTGCCAGCAGCATGACAGGGGGGGACACTGAAGCTTTCTTT.

The genes are TRBV5-4 and TRBJ2-3; D is perhaps TRBD2 (6 bases). Per germline, CDR1 SGHNT and CDR2 YYREEE (reference sequence). The CDR3 has 14 residues. With 1 base removed from V and 3 bases from J, the gap between germline ends came to 9 bases. CDR3 DNA: TGTGCCAGCAGCTTGTTGAGCGGGACAGATACGCAGTATTTT. It translates to CASSLLSGTDTQYF.

The rearrangement joins TRBV19 to TRBJ1-3, with TRBD1 matching over 9 bases. Per germline, CDR1 LNHDA and CDR2 SQIVND (reference sequence). The length of the CDR3 is 15 residues. V shed 3 bases and J 3 bases; nucleotides not matched to a gene: 3. CDR3 in amino acids: CASSMGTGFGNTIYF. In DNA form, the CDR3 reads TGTGCCAGTAGTATGGGGACAGGGTTTGGAAACACCATATATTTT.

V and J are TRBV19 and TRBJ1-5; D is uncertain. This CDR3 is built from 13 residues. Germline assignment: CDR1 LNHDA and CDR2 SQIVND (reference sequence). V shed 0 bases and J shed 7 bases, with 7 bases lying between them. The CDR3 bases are TGTGCCAGTAGTATAGATCTAGAGCAGCCCCAGCATTTT. This translates into CASSIDLEQPQHF.

The DNA of the CDR3 is TGCAGCGCTTACCTCAGGGGGTCCTACAATGAGCAGTTCTTC. Amino acid sequence: CSAYLRGSYNEQFF. The chain joins TRBV29-1 to TRBJ2-1; 7 bases align to TRBD1. The CDR3 covers 14 residues. Germline V gives CDR1 SQVTM, CDR2 ANQGSEA. V shed 7 bases and J 1 base; nucleotides not matched to a gene: 7.

The rearrangement links TRBV12-3 or TRBV12-4 to TRBJ2-2; no clear D. V lost 3 bases and J lost 8, with 4 bases in between. The CDR3 runs 11 residues. The CDR3 DNA reads TGTGCCAGCAGTTTCGAGGGGGAGCTGTTTTTT. Its protein is CASSFEGELFF.

CDR3 amino acids: CASRAGGVDSPLHF. The DNA of the CDR3 is TGTGCCAGTAGGGCAGGGGGCGTTGACTCACCCCTCCACTTT. V and J are TRBV19 and TRBJ1-6; TRBD1 matches 8 bases. Trimming removed 6 bases from V and 10 bases from J; junction bases left unmatched: 8. The CDR3 loop spans 14 amino acids. Germline loops: CDR1 LNHDA, CDR2 SQIVND (reference sequence).

The table lists this clone with a count of one. The chain joins TRBV7-9 to TRBJ2-2, with 7 bases that match TRBD2. CDR1 and CDR2 from the germline V gene are SEHNR and FQNEAQ (reference sequence). The CDR3 runs to 16 residues. V was clipped by 4 bases and J by 3 bases; unmatched bases: 8. The CDR3 region is CASSSYGTIHTGELFF. The CDR3 nucleotides read TGTGCCAGCAGCTCATACGGGACTATACACACCGGGGAGCTGTTTTTT. Together with reference TRBV7-9 and TRBJ2-2, the CDR3 gives the full variable domain: DTGVSQNPRHKITKRGQNVTFRCDPISEHNRLYWYRQTLGQGPEFLTYFQNEAQLEKSRLLSDRFSAERPKGSFSTLEIQRTEQGDSAMYLCASSSYGTIHTGELFFGEGSRLTVL.

The chain joins TRBV30 to TRBJ1-2; 7 nucleotides agree with TRBD1. This CDR3 has 15 amino acids. Germline CDR1 GTSNPN, CDR2 SVGIG (reference sequence). With V trimmed by 2 bases and J by 4 bases, 10 bases remained unmatched. In DNA form, the CDR3 reads TGTGCCTGGAGTATGGACAGGTCGGACATCTATGGCTACACCTTC. Protein: CAWSMDRSDIYGYTF.